This T cell receptor beta chain was profiled in a study of blood T cells in healthy people across ages. The germline V and J ends were trimmed by 2 bases and 3 bases, with 22 bases remaining between them. Germline V lookup: CDR1 ENHRY, CDR2 SYGVKD. The length of the CDR3 is 18 residues. A second PCR of roughly 7 to 11 cycles used a sample-barcoded 5' primer and a J-beta primer mix. Tagging of each cDNA molecule was performed by a template-switch adaptor with 12 random nucleotides. TCRdb processed the 5' RACE reads anew with MiXCR; each CDR3 protein has one entry. The repertoire holds roughly 1,500,000 distinct CDR3 sequences, with around 35% as singletons. This clonotype was observed a handful of times.

Material for sequencing was blood. This clonotype originated in a woman in her twenties or thirties in good health. V usage is TRBV10-3 and J usage is TRBJ1-2; TRBD1 is a possible D gene (6 bases). The CDR3 loop is CAISESRLMDRRHYGYTF. CDR3 coding DNA: TGTGCCATCAGTGAGAGCCGACTTATGGACAGAAGGCACTATGGCTACACCTTC.